This T cell receptor (beta chain) was recorded in a study of T cell clones after liver transplantation. Study-level information: Three of eight recipients were HCV-positive; others had non-autoimmune, non-viral indications.

CD3+CD4+ and CD3+CD8+ cells were FACS-sorted from thawed unstimulated PBMCs. Method: immunoSEQ multiplex PCR; TCRdb's copy keeps in-frame clones and lacks some. Here the sample spans 98,000 or so clones, more than 75% being singletons. Germline trimming cut 0 bases from V and 6 bases from J; bases unmatched to any gene: 16. Germline values: CDR1 LNHDA, CDR2 SQIVND (reference sequence). This CDR3 has 19 amino acids. The V call is TRBV19, the J call TRBJ2-2, with 7 bases identical to TRBD2. The clonotype originates from a human donor who received a liver transplant. The starting material was CD4+ T cells from blood, obtained before liver transplant. The chain's CDR3 is CASSIDRSGLVAGPGELFF. The CDR3 coding sequence is TGTGCCAGTAGTATAGATCGATCCGGACTAGTCGCGGGTCCCGGGGAGCTGTTTTTT.